These 24 T cell receptor beta chains came from one sample sequenced in a study of human T cells and chemical hapten exposure (dated by TCRdb to the early 2020s). Per the publication, the treatment or condition label means: therapeutic diphenylcyclopropenone sensitization with weekly scalp DPC. During library preparation, unique molecular identifiers were attached to individual cDNA molecules so that TCRs could be counted in a quantitative, reproducible way. The public sequencing data were trimmed at Q25 with fastp and processed into clonotypes with MiXCR by TCRdb, which kept only in-frame beta chains. Each entry merges the rows of one CDR3 protein and shows their most common DNA and genes. The sample table contains just over 2,500 distinct CDR3 sequences; only one count was recorded for over 40% of them. The top ten constitute over 9.5% of the sample. The material sequenced was whole blood, taken before DPC sensitization or 2, 6, or about 24 weeks after (not recorded which). These TCRs come from an adult with alopecia areata. Some clones in this sample may be carry-over from other donors' samples. This table probably holds off-target reads from a library built for another chain.

This clonotype was seen a few times. The chain links TRBV7-2 to TRBJ2-7; 7 nucleotides agree with TRBD2. The CDR3 loop spans 16 amino acids. The V segment lost 1 base and the J segment 7 bases; nucleotides outside the gene matches: 13. Germline V CDR1 and CDR2: SGHTA, FQGNSA. The CDR3 spells CASSLGRAGESGEQYF. The CDR3 region has the DNA TGTGCCAGCAGCTTAGGCCGGGCGGGAGAAAGCGGTGAGCAGTACTTC.

This clonotype came up a few times. This chain links TRBV28 with TRBJ2-3; 9 bases line up with TRBD2. The germline CDR1 and CDR2 sequences are MDHEN and SYDVKM. Trimming at V came to 8 bases and at J to 0 bases, leaving 6 bases not matched to a gene. This CDR3 is 15 amino acids long. Written as DNA, the CDR3 is TGTGCCAGCCGCCGACTAGCGGATAGCACAGATACGCAGTATTTT. The encoded protein is CASRRLADSTDTQYF.

This clonotype was detected a few times. The CDR3 loop is CSVYGAQAGRTDTQYF. DNA for the CDR3: TGCAGCGTTTACGGTGCCCAAGCGGGACGCACAGATACGCAGTATTTT. The rearrangement joins TRBV29-1 to TRBJ2-3; 7 bases fit TRBD2. J lost 1 base, V lost 5 bases, and 12 bases had no gene match. Germline V gene sequence: CDR1 SQVTM, CDR2 ANQGSEA. The CDR3 extends over 16 amino acids.

The chain is built from TRBV6-5 and TRBJ1-5; D call uncertain. V lost 4 bases and J 7 bases, leaving 11 bases between the germline ends. Germline CDR1 MNHEY, CDR2 SVGAGI. CDR3 length: 13 residues. Here the CDR3 DNA reads TGTGCCAGCAGTTCTGAGTTTTGGCAGCCCCAGCATTTT. It specifies CASSSEFWQPQHF.

The genes are TRBV10-3 and TRBJ2-3; D gene ambiguous. This CDR3 is 13 amino acids long. CDR1 is ENHRY, CDR2 SYGVKD, per germline. V gave up 8 bases and J gave up 5 bases, with 14 bases separating them. CDR3 in DNA: TGTGCCATCTTCAGTGGATCAGGAGATACGCAGTATTTT. This encodes CAIFSGSGDTQYF.

J is TRBJ2-2 and V is TRBV6-5; 8 nucleotides align to TRBD2. The CDR3 spans 17 residues. Germline CDR1 reads MNHEY; CDR2 reads SVGAGI. The ends lost 2 bases at V and 4 bases at J; junction bases unmatched: 9. The CDR3 spells CASSYDSGAVGTGELFF. CDR3 sequence (DNA): TGTGCCAGCAGTTACGATAGCGGGGCGGTGGGCACCGGGGAGCTGTTTTTT.

This CDR3 reads CASSPRTGSYEQYF. The CDR3 nucleotides are TGTGCCAGCAGCCCACGGACAGGAAGCTACGAGCAGTACTTC. V and J are TRBV4-2 and TRBJ2-7, with TRBD1 matching 7 bases. Germline values: CDR1 LGHNA, CDR2 YNFKEQ. V gave up 4 bases and J gave up 3 bases; unmatched junction bases: 6. The CDR3 runs to 14 residues.

Only a few counts were recorded for this clonotype. This chain links TRBV18 with TRBJ2-1; D unclear. The germline gives CDR1 KGHSH, CDR2 LQKENI. The CDR3 has 11 amino acids. Trimming removed 6 bases at V and 7 bases at J, with 7 bases between. The CDR3, as DNA: TGTGCCAGCTCCCTACAGAATGAGCAGTTCTTC. Protein: CASSLQNEQFF.

This clonotype was seen a handful of times. The chain employs TRBV4-3 and TRBJ2-7; no reliable D call. Germline CDR1 LGHNA, CDR2 YSLEER. Trimming shortened V by 0 bases and J by 2 bases, and 14 bases separated the two germline ends. CDR3 size: 16 residues. CDR3 in amino acids: CASSQDIGRTAYEQYF. In nucleotides, the CDR3 is TGCGCCAGCAGCCAAGATATAGGCAGGACCGCCTACGAGCAGTACTTC.

This clonotype was seen a handful of times. The chain employs TRBV3-1 and TRBJ2-5; no clear D. The CDR3 spans 12 residues. Germline V CDR1 and CDR2: LGHDT, YNNKEL (reference sequence). Trimming shortened V by 0 bases and J by 1 base, and 0 bases separated the two germline ends. CDR3 nucleotides: TGTGCCAGCAGCCAAGACCAAGAGACCCAGTACTTC. Protein product: CASSQDQETQYF.

This clonotype has more than one count but fewer than ten. The chain has TRBV7-6 and TRBJ2-5; D unresolved. Trimming shortened V by 2 bases and J by 6 bases, and 10 bases separated the two germline ends. Germline CDR1 SGHVS, CDR2 FNYEAQ. CDR3 length: 13 amino acids. CDR3 in amino acids: CASSLSFPKTQYF. CDR3 nucleotides: TGTGCCAGCAGCTTATCCTTCCCGAAGACCCAGTACTTC.

DNA of the CDR3: TGTGCCAGCAGTCGGGACACTCAAATCCAAAACATTCAGTACTTC. Protein sequence: CASSRDTQIQNIQYF. The genes are TRBV28 and TRBJ2-4; D is possibly TRBD1 (6 bases). Trimming took 5 bases from V and 5 from J, leaving 16 bases between them. The germline CDR1 and CDR2 sequences are MDHEN and SYDVKM. CDR3 length equals 15 residues.

The sample holds a few counts of this clonotype. The chain has TRBV20-1 and TRBJ2-3; 7 nucleotides match TRBD2. The CDR3 runs 16 residues. The germline V gene has CDR1 DFQATT and CDR2 SNEGSKA (reference sequence). Trimming cost V 6 bases and J 0 bases; bases outside gene matches: 12. The CDR3 reads CSALRPQRGSTDTQYF. CDR3 coding DNA: TGCAGTGCACTCAGACCCCAGCGGGGTAGCACAGATACGCAGTATTTT.

This clonotype was detected a few times. One junction end disagrees with the germline gene, perhaps due to a read error. This sequence joins TRBV7-7 and TRBJ2-6; D not resolved. This CDR3 region has 16 residues. The germline V gene encodes CDR1 SSHAT and CDR2 FNYEAQ (reference sequence). CDR3 amino acids: CASKTTDGTGANVLTF. In DNA form, the CDR3 reads TGTGCTAGCAAAACCACCGACGGTACTGGGGCCAACGTCCTGACTTTC.

This clonotype was picked up a small number of times. V usage is TRBV11-1 and J usage is TRBJ2-3, with D unclear. V gave up 3 bases and J gave up 0 bases, with 13 bases separating them. Germline CDR1 SGHAT, CDR2 FQDESV (reference sequence). CDR3 length: 16 residues. DNA of the CDR3: TGTGCCAGCAGCTTTAATTGGGCTTCTAGCACAGATACGCAGTATTTT. Translation: CASSFNWASSTDTQYF. The complete variable domain, with remaining parts taken from reference TRBV11-1 and TRBJ2-3, reads EAEVAQSPRYKITEKSQAVAFWCDPISGHATLYWYRQILGQGPELLVQFQDESVVDDSQLPKDRFSAERLKGVDSTLKIQPAELGDSAMYLCASSFNWASSTDTQYFGPGTRLTVL.

J is TRBJ2-2 and V is TRBV7-6, with a weak D call TRBD2 (6 bases). Trimming cost V 5 bases and J 7 bases, with 14 bases left between them. This CDR3 contains 14 residues. The germline CDR1 and CDR2 sequences are SGHVS and FNYEAQ. The CDR3 DNA follows: TGTGCCAGCAGCCCCAAAGCGGGTGACGGGGAGCTGTTTTTT. It translates to CASSPKAGDGELFF.

This clonotype was detected only a few times. The rearrangement joins TRBV6-5 to TRBJ2-7, with 9 bases identical to TRBD1. From germline, CDR1 is MNHEY and CDR2 SVGAGI. The CDR3 sequence is 12 residues long. The CDR3 DNA reads as TGTGCGACGGGACAGGGCAACTACGAGCAGTACTTC. Translating gives CATGQGNYEQYF.

This chain links TRBV5-4 with TRBJ2-1; TRBD2 matches 13 bases. Germline CDR1 SGHNT, CDR2 YYREEE (reference sequence). With 0 bases clipped from V and 7 bases from J, the junction kept 4 bases outside the gene matches. The CDR3 loop spans 16 amino acids. For the CDR3, the DNA is TGTGCCAGCAGCTTGGAACTAGCGGGAGGGCCTAATGAGCAGTTCTTC. This encodes CASSLELAGGPNEQFF.

The chain uses TRBV28 and TRBJ2-5; D is tentatively TRBD1 or TRBD2 (6 bases each). The CDR3 extends over 15 amino acids. Germline-derived CDR1 and CDR2 are MDHEN and SYDVKM. Trimming stripped 6 bases from V and 2 bases from J, with 16 bases between. CDR3 protein: CASRIGGRWQETQYF. The CDR3 DNA follows: TGTGCCAGCAGGATTGGGGGGCGATGGCAAGAGACCCAGTACTTC.

This rearrangement joins TRBV7-2 to TRBJ2-3; 7 positions agree with TRBD2. Per germline, CDR1 SGHTA and CDR2 FQGNSA. The V gene end was trimmed by 1 base and the J gene end by 3 bases; junction bases not matched to a gene: 7. The CDR3 has 16 amino acids. In nucleotides, the CDR3 is TGTGCCAGCAGCTTAGGATGGGCGGGGGAGACAGATACGCAGTATTTT. Translating it yields CASSLGWAGETDTQYF. Complete variable domain (other parts from reference TRBV7-2 and TRBJ2-3): GAGVSQSPSNKVTEKGKDVELRCDPISGHTALYWYRQSLGQGLEFLIYFQGNSAPDKSGLPSDRFSAERTGGSVSTLTIQRTQQEDSAVYLCASSLGWAGETDTQYFGPGTRLTVL.

The V call is TRBV20-1, the J call TRBJ2-5; TRBD1 agrees at 10 bases. The CDR3 has 15 amino acids. The V segment lost 5 bases and the J segment 1 base; nucleotides outside the gene matches: 7. Germline V lookup: CDR1 DFQATT, CDR2 SNEGSKA (reference sequence). The CDR3 loop reads CSAFPRDRGQETQYF. The DNA of the CDR3 is TGCAGTGCTTTCCCCCGGGACAGGGGCCAAGAGACCCAGTACTTC.

This clonotype has just a few counts. The genes are TRBV18 and TRBJ2-2; 8 bases are a match to TRBD1. CDR1 KGHSH and CDR2 LQKENI come from the germline V gene. The J segment lost 4 bases and the V segment lost 2 bases, leaving 6 bases of the junction unmatched. The CDR3 sequence is 16 residues long. CDR3 loop: CASSPALGQATGELFF. As DNA, the CDR3 is TGTGCCAGCTCACCAGCTTTGGGACAGGCCACCGGGGAGCTGTTTTTT.

The chain has TRBV19 and TRBJ2-4; 7 bases map to TRBD2. V dropped 6 bases and J dropped 0; count of bases not matched to a gene: 11. The CDR3 spans 17 residues. Germline CDR1 reads LNHDA; CDR2 reads SQIVND (reference sequence). The DNA of the CDR3 is TGTGCCAGTAGACCGGGACTATCTCACTTAGCCAAAAACATTCAGTACTTC. The encoded protein is CASRPGLSHLAKNIQYF.

There are a few counts of this clonotype. The CDR3 region has the DNA TGTGCCAGTAAGAACAGCTCCTACAATGAGCAGTTCTTC. Its translation is CASKNSSYNEQFF. The gene calls are TRBV19 and TRBJ2-1; D is unresolved. The CDR3 consists of 13 residues. The germline CDR1 and CDR2 sequences are LNHDA and SQIVND (reference sequence). V gave up 7 bases and J gave up 0 bases, with 7 bases separating them.